These 4 T cell receptor beta chains were sequenced from one sample in a study of blood T cells in healthy people across ages. For the second PCR, which ran for roughly 6 to 11 cycles, a sample-barcoded 5' primer and a J-beta primer mix were used. TCRdb re-called the 5' RACE reads with MiXCR, one entry per CDR3 protein. The sample has some 1.6 million distinct CDR3 sequences, roughly 32% seen once; the top ten hold 10% to 12%. The sequencing input was blood. Receptor source: a woman younger than 45 in good health.

In this sample, this clonotype turned up many times. This chain connects TRBV10-3 to TRBJ2-5; 10 bases align to TRBD2. The V gene end was trimmed by 6 bases and the J gene end by 5 bases; junction bases not matched to a gene: 9. The CDR3 contains 15 residues. Germline V lookup: CDR1 ENHRY, CDR2 SYGVKD. The CDR3 loop is CAIRRAGGRGETQYF. CDR3 DNA: TGTGCCATCAGGAGAGCGGGGGGGCGTGGGGAGACCCAGTACTTC.

The chain recombines TRBV28 with TRBJ2-1; D tentatively fits TRBD1 or TRBD2 (6 bases each). The germline V and J ends were trimmed by 3 bases and 9 bases, with 18 bases remaining between them. This CDR3 region has 15 residues. Germline lookup yields CDR1 MDHEN and CDR2 SYDVKM. Here the CDR3 reads CASSLPWGAGVEQFF. CDR3 nucleotide sequence: TGTGCCAGCAGTTTGCCTTGGGGGGCCGGCGTTGAGCAGTTCTTC. The variable domain in full, completed from reference TRBV28 and TRBJ2-1, reads DVKVTQSSRYLVKRTGEKVFLECVQDMDHENMFWYRQDPGLGLRLIYFSYDVKMKEKGDIPEGYSVSREKKERFSLILESASTNQTSMYLCASSLPWGAGVEQFFGPGTRLTVL.

There are a few counts of this clonotype. The gene calls are TRBV10-3 and TRBJ1-4, with 9 bases identical to TRBD1. The CDR3 spans 15 residues. V lost 2 bases, J lost 6 bases, and 4 bases stayed unmatched. Germline loops: CDR1 ENHRY, CDR2 SYGVKD. The CDR3 region is CAISERGQGDEKLFF. CDR3 nucleotide sequence: TGTGCCATCAGTGAGCGGGGACAGGGAGATGAAAAACTGTTTTTT.

A note on this clonotype: An end of the junction differs from the germline gene, which may be a read error. J is TRBJ2-7 and V is TRBV5-1; 7 bases align to TRBD1. The germline V gene encodes CDR1 SGHRS and CDR2 YFSETQ. CDR3 length: 16 residues. The CDR3 bases are TGCGCCGGCAGCATTACAGGGGCTCTAATGGACTACGAGCAGTACTTC. As protein: CAGSITGALMDYEQYF.